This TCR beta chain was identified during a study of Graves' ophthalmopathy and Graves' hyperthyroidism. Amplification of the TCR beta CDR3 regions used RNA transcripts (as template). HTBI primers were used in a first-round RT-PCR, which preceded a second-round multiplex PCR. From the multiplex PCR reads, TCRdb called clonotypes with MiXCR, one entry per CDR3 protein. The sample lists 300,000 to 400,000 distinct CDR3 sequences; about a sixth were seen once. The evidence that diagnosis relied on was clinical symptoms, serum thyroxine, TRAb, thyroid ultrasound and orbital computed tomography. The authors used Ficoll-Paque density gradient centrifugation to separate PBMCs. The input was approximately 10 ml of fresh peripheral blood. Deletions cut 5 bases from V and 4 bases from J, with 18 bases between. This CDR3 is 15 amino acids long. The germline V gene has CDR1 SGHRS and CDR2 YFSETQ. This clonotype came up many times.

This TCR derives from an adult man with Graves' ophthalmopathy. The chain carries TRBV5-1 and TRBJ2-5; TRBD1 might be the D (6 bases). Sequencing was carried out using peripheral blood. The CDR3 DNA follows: TGCGCCAGCAGTGTTACAGGGACCTGGCGAGAGACCCAGTACTTC. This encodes CASSVTGTWRETQYF.